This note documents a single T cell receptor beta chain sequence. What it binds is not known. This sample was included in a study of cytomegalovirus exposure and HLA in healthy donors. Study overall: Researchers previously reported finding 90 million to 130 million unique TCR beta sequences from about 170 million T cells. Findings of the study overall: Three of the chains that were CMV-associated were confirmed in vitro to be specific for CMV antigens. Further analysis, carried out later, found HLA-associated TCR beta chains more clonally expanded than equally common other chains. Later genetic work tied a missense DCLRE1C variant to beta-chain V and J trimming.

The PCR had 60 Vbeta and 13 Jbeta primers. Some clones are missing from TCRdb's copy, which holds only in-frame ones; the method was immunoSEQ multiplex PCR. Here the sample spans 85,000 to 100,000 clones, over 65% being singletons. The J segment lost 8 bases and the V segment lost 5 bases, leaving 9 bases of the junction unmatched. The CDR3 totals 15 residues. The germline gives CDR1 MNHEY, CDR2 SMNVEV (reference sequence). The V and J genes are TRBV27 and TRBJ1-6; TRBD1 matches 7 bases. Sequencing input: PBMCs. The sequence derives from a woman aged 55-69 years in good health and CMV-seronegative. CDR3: CASSVTGVGDSPLHF. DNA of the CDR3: TGTGCCAGCAGTGTTACAGGGGTTGGAGATTCACCCCTCCACTTT.